There are a few counts of the clone carrying this TCR beta chain. Unmatched junction bases numbered 4, after V lost 4 bases and J lost 6 bases. The CDR3 has 15 residues. The data were obtained in a study of blood T cell repertoires in COVID-19. Study background: Material from acute and convalescent COVID-19 was sourced from the United States, Italy and Spain. PBMCs, B-cell-depleted T cells, or T cells provided the cDNA or gDNA that made up the material.

In the source study's methods: The assay estimated nucleated cells by amplifying reference gene primers. The method was immunoSEQ multiplex PCR; TCRdb's version includes in-frame clones alone and lacks a portion of them. V and J calls and clone size are given by that table; D and trimming were obtained from the DNA. Among about 63,000 clones listed, roughly 85% were seen once. The specimen sequenced was peripheral blood. This clonotype was obtained from a woman of 80 years or more with acute or convalescent COVID-19. This sequence joins TRBV23-1 and TRBJ2-2, with 11 nucleotides matching TRBD1. TRBV23-1 is an ORF, and what it does is uncertain. CDR3 protein: CASSPGTGGSGELFF. CDR3 nucleotides: TGCGCCAGCAGTCCCGGGACAGGGGGTTCCGGGGAGCTGTTTTTT.